The present entry profiles one T cell receptor beta chain with its context. Its antigen remains unknown. With a J-beta primer mix and a sample-barcoded 5' primer, a second PCR ran about 6 to 11 cycles. Each of the cDNA molecules was tagged by a template-switch adaptor with 12 random nucleotides. TCRdb used MiXCR to reprocess the 5' RACE reads, holding one entry per CDR3 protein. The table has around 2 million distinct CDR3 sequences, 35% to 50% seen once. Germline assignment: CDR1 SGHRS and CDR2 YFSETQ. The CDR3 has 14 residues. J gave up 8 bases and V 5 bases, and 10 bases lay outside the gene matches. The data were taken from a study of blood T cells in healthy people across ages. Study findings and constraints: Total diversity from one million sequenced T cells was likely underestimated.

The authors drew around 9.4 milliliters of peripheral blood from each donor. This chain joins TRBV5-1 and TRBJ1-2, with 9 bases identical to TRBD1. Sequenced: blood. The origin of this receptor is a human donor in good health. CDR3 DNA: TGCGCCAGCAGTTCCGGGACAGGGTCTTCGGGCTACACCTTC. Translation: CASSSGTGSSGYTF.